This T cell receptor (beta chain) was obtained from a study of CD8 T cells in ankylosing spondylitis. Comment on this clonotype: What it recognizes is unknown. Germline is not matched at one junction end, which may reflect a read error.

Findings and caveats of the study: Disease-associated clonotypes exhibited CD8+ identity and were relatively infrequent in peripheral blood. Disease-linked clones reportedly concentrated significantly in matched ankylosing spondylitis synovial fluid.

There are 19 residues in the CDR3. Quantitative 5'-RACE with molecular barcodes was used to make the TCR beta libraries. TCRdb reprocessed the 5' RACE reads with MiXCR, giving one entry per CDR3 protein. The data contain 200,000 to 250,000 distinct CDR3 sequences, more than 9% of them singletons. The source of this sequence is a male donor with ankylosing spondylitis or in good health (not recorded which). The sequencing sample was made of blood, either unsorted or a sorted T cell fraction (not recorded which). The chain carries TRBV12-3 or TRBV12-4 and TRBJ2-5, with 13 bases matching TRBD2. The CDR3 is CASCLATLAGGPQTETQYF. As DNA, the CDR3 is TGTGCCAGCTGTTTAGCGACACTAGCGGGGGGGCCGCAAACAGAGACCCAGTACTTC.